This T cell receptor (beta chain) was sequenced during a study of blood T cell repertoires in COVID-19. Background on the study: Researchers got acute and convalescent COVID-19 samples from the United States, Italy and Spain. PBMCs, B-cell-depleted T cells, or T cells provided the cDNA or gDNA that made up the material.

The method was immunoSEQ multiplex PCR; TCRdb's version includes in-frame clones alone and lacks a portion of them. The sample has roughly 250,000 clones, 80% to 90% seen once; the top ten hold 4% to 4.5%. Cohorts were assigned according to the clinical history that participants reported. V was clipped by 4 bases and J by 5 bases; unmatched bases: 8. Germline V gene lookup returns CDR1 LGHDT and CDR2 YNNKEL (reference sequence). The CDR3 contains 15 residues. The TCR was taken from a woman aged 25 to 39 who had recovered from COVID-19. J is TRBJ2-1 and V is TRBV3-1 (or the pseudogene TRBV3-2); TRBD2 aligns across 7 bases. The sequenced sample consisted of PBMCs or T cells enriched from blood (not recorded which). This chain's CDR3 is CASSPRSGGNNEQFF. The CDR3 nucleotides read TGTGCCAGCAGCCCTCGGTCGGGAGGAAACAATGAGCAGTTCTTC.